Included here is one T cell receptor beta chain sequence, with context. Its antigen is undetermined. Germline CDR1 SGHDN, CDR2 FVKESK. This CDR3 comprises 15 residues. The V end was cut by 1 base, the J end by 6 bases, with 14 bases between. This specimen belongs to a study of shared clonotypes between healthy human individuals. Study observations and caveats: Shared across a few donors were around 5% of the naive CD4 clonotypes. How much donors shared clonotypes was expected to be affected by sequencing depth.

Replicate sorted-subset PCRs were loaded with around 0.2 ug DNA, 25,000 to 30,000 T cell genomes. Clones were read by immunoSEQ multiplex PCR, and TCRdb kept only the in-frame ones, dropping some. The sample shows about a million clones, about 74% of them seen only once. The V gene is TRBV14, the J gene TRBJ2-3; D is possibly TRBD1 (6 bases). Sequenced: memory CD4+ T cells sorted from blood. Subset in this sample: CD45RA-negative fraction. The origin of this receptor is a man between 18 and 35 years old in good health. CDR3 protein: CASSQGTGRGDTQYF. CDR3 coding DNA: TGTGCCAGCAGCCAAGGTACAGGGAGAGGCGATACGCAGTATTTT. The full variable domain, completed using reference TRBV14 and TRBJ2-3, is EAGVTQFPSHSVIEKGQTVTLRCDPISGHDNLYWYRRVMGKEIKFLLHFVKESKQDESGMPNNRFLAERTGGTYSTLKVQPAELEDSGVYFCASSQGTGRGDTQYFGPGTRLTVL.